One and the same sample provided the 24 T cell receptor beta chains below, sequenced in a study of brain T cells in children with intractable seizures. The sequenced cases were selected for having the highest brain T cell transcript signatures. Repertoires were generated with immunoSEQ multiplex PCR, while TCRdb's copy carries only in-frame clones and drops some. The table shows about 8,000 clones, with roughly 73% occurring only once. Sequencing was performed on resected brain tissue, taken at surgery. All receptors derive from a boy under three years old with tuberous sclerosis and intractable seizures.

This clone was found a few times. CDR3 sequence (DNA): TGTGCCAGCAGCAAAGGGAGGGAGAAGCAGAACACTGAAGCTTTCTTT. Its protein is CASSKGREKQNTEAFF. The chain recombines TRBV21-1 with TRBJ1-1. TRBV21-1 is shown as a pseudogene. This CDR3 comprises 16 residues.

The chain recombines TRBV30 with TRBJ1-2, with a tentative D call TRBD1 (6 bases). The V gene's germline CDR1 is GTSNPN and CDR2 SVGIG (reference sequence). Trimming removed 1 base from V and 10 bases from J, with 16 bases in between. CDR3 size: 13 residues. The DNA for the CDR3 is TGTGCCTGGAGTGAGGGGGGGGCCGTCGCCTACACCTTC. It yields the protein CAWSEGGAVAYTF.

The V gene is TRBV28, the J gene TRBJ2-7; possibly TRBD1 for D (6 bases). The CDR3 totals 15 residues. V was shortened by 6 bases and J by 2 bases, with 17 bases between the two germline ends. The germline CDR1 and CDR2 sequences are MDHEN and SYDVKM. The chain's CDR3 is CASSLRGSTPYEQYF. CDR3 coding DNA: TGTGCCAGCAGCTTAAGGGGGTCGACACCCTACGAGCAGTACTTC.

The chain links TRBV27 to TRBJ1-5; a possible D gene is TRBD1 (5 bases). V lost 6 bases and J lost 1, with 10 bases in between. The CDR3 has 14 amino acids. From germline, CDR1 is MNHEY and CDR2 SMNVEV (reference sequence). The CDR3 loop is CASSRTLSNQPQHF. In DNA form, the CDR3 reads TGTGCCAGCAGCAGGACATTGAGCAATCAGCCCCAGCATTTT.

V is TRBV14 and J is TRBJ2-7; TRBD1 is a possible D gene (6 bases). The CDR3 runs to 16 residues. The ends were cut back, 4 bases at V and 7 bases at J, with 23 bases in the middle. Germline assignment: CDR1 SGHDN and CDR2 FVKESK. The CDR3 DNA is TGTGCCAGCAGCCTCCCTGGGGGCACCCATTTTAGGGAGCAGTACTTC. Residues: CASSLPGGTHFREQYF.

The chain combines TRBV4-2 with TRBJ2-6; TRBD1 agrees at 7 bases. The CDR3 spans 20 residues. V shed 3 bases and J 5 bases; nucleotides not matched to a gene: 19. Germline V gene data show CDR1 as LGHNA and CDR2 as YNFKEQ. CDR3 in DNA: TGTGCCAGCAGCCATCGCTACATCCGGGACAGCTTTGTGAGGGCCAACGTCCTGACTTTC. Translation: CASSHRYIRDSFVRANVLTF.

Concerning this clone: This sample includes further DNA sequences coding for the same CDR3. The rearrangement joins TRBV7-3 to TRBJ2-5; D not resolved. V was shortened by 2 bases and J by 5 bases, with 9 bases between the two germline ends. Per the germline V gene, CDR1 is SGHTA and CDR2 is FQGTGA. This CDR3 spans 13 amino acids. The chain's CDR3 is CASSLVPRETQYF. The DNA for the CDR3 is TGTGCCAGCAGCTTAGTTCCCAGGGAGACCCAGTACTTC. The variable domain in full, with the rest retrieved from reference TRBV7-3 and TRBJ2-5, is GAGVSQTPSNKVTEKGKYVELRCDPISGHTALYWYRQSLGQGPEFLIYFQGTGAADDSGLPNDRFFAVRPEGSVSTLKIQRTERGDSAVYLCASSLVPRETQYFGPGTRLLVL.

This rearrangement joins TRBV6-1 to TRBJ1-1; D is unclear. CDR1 and CDR2 (germline): MNHNS, SASEGT. The CDR3 length is 15 residues. Trimming pared 0 bases from V and 3 bases from J, leaving 11 bases between. CDR3 sequence reads: CASSEALRRYTEAFF. As DNA, the CDR3 is TGTGCCAGCAGTGAAGCGCTTCGGAGGTACACTGAAGCTTTCTTT.

By share, this clone ranks as medium-sized. V is TRBV27 and J is TRBJ1-2, with D tentatively TRBD1 (5 bases). Trimming removed 5 bases at V and 4 bases at J, with 17 bases between. The CDR3 has 15 amino acids. CDR1 is MNHEY and CDR2 is SMNVEV in the germline V gene (reference sequence). The CDR3 coding sequence is TGTGCCAGCAGTCCGGCCCAGGGCGCGGTCTATGGCTACACCTTC. It is translated as CASSPAQGAVYGYTF.

This rearrangement joins TRBV5-6 to TRBJ1-2; D gene ambiguous. Trimming took off 0 bases at V and 11 bases at J, with 11 bases between the two ends. The CDR3 sequence is 12 residues long. The germline CDR1 and CDR2 sequences are SGHDT and YYEEEE. DNA of the CDR3: TGTGCCAGCAGCTTGGCCCTACTAGGGTACACCTTC. Residues: CASSLALLGYTF. The variable domain in full, completed from reference TRBV5-6 and TRBJ1-2, reads DAGVTQSPTHLIKTRGQQVTLRCSPKSGHDTVSWYQQALGQGPQFIFQYYEEEERQRGNFPDRFSGHQFPNYSSELNVNALLLGDSALYLCASSLALLGYTFGSGTRLTVV.

In this sample, this clone turned up a few times. CDR3: CARLTGPAEAFF. In DNA form, the CDR3 reads TGTGCCAGGCTGACAGGGCCGGCTGAAGCTTTCTTT. V is TRBV6-6 and J is TRBJ1-1, with 7 bases aligning to TRBD1. With 9 bases clipped from V and 6 bases from J, the junction kept 7 bases outside the gene matches. CDR3 length: 12 amino acids. Per the germline V gene, CDR1 is MNHNY and CDR2 is SVGAGI (reference sequence).

In the case of this clone: The sample has other DNA sequences that encode this CDR3 too. The rearrangement links TRBV7-2 to TRBJ2-7; possibly TRBD1 for D (5 bases). There are 15 residues in the CDR3. Germline V gene sequence: CDR1 SGHTA, CDR2 FQGNSA. Trimming cost V 1 base and J 2 bases, with 12 bases left between them. CDR3 in DNA: TGTGCCAGCAGCTTAGTGGTCGACAGCCCCTACGAGCAGTACTTC. This encodes CASSLVVDSPYEQYF.

The sample holds one count of this clone. The rearrangement uses TRBV2 and TRBJ1-2; D possibly corresponds to TRBD1 (5 bases). The V end lost 4 bases, the J end lost 5 bases, and 11 bases lay between the germline ends. Per the germline V gene, CDR1 is SNHLY and CDR2 is FYNNEI. The CDR3 contains 13 residues. The CDR3 protein is CASSGDGGYGYTF. The CDR3 DNA follows: TGTGCCAGCAGTGGAGACGGGGGGTATGGCTACACCTTC.

This clone ranks as medium-sized. This chain connects TRBV11-2 to TRBJ2-7, with D unclear. The CDR3 loop spans 13 amino acids. With 5 bases removed from V and 5 bases from J, the gap between germline ends came to 13 bases. Germline loops: CDR1 SGHAT, CDR2 FQNNGV. The CDR3 bases are TGTGCCAGCAGCCTGATACGGTTGGACGAGCAGTACTTC. Its protein product is CASSLIRLDEQYF.

This rearrangement joins TRBV10-3 to TRBJ1-5; 7 bases line up with TRBD1. Losses at the gene ends were 3 bases for V and 0 bases for J; bases not matched to a gene: 5. The CDR3 runs 16 residues. Germline CDR1 ENHRY, CDR2 SYGVKD. DNA for the CDR3: TGTGCCATCAGTGATGGACAGGCGATTAGCAATCAGCCCCAGCATTTT. Protein: CAISDGQAISNQPQHF.

There are a few counts of this clone. V is TRBV24-1 and J is TRBJ1-1; D gene unclear. The CDR3 loop spans 11 amino acids. Trimming left V 7 bases short and J 1 base short, with 3 bases between. Per the germline V gene, CDR1 is KGHDR and CDR2 is SFDVKD. In DNA, the CDR3 is TGTGCCACCAGAGAGAACACTGAAGCTTTCTTT. Its protein is CATRENTEAFF.

This clone was picked up a small number of times. This chain connects TRBV6-6 to TRBJ1-2; D uncertain. Per germline, CDR1 MNHNY and CDR2 SVGAGI (reference sequence). V dropped 6 bases and J dropped 8 bases, with 10 bases sitting between them. The CDR3 length is 11 residues. Written as DNA, the CDR3 is TGTGCCAGCAGAGAAGTATGGGGCTACACCTTC. It codes for CASREVWGYTF.

V is TRBV5-1 and J is TRBJ2-2, with 9 bases aligning to TRBD1. This CDR3 comprises 15 residues. V lost 4 bases to trimming and J lost 5 bases; unmatched junction nucleotides: 6. From germline, CDR1 is SGHRS and CDR2 YFSETQ. The CDR3 nucleotides are TGCGCCAGCAGCGACCGGACAGGGGAGACCGGGGAGCTGTTTTTT. It yields the protein CASSDRTGETGELFF.

This CDR3 reads CASSGSGLAGWNKDSGELFF. DNA of the CDR3: TGTGCCAGCAGCGGGTCGGGACTAGCGGGATGGAATAAGGATAGCGGGGAGCTGTTTTTT. The chain combines TRBV9 with TRBJ2-2, with 13 bases lining up with TRBD2. The CDR3 covers 20 residues. Trimming cost V 3 bases and J 7 bases; bases outside gene matches: 18. Germline assignment: CDR1 SGDLS and CDR2 YYNGEE.

This rearrangement joins TRBV30 to TRBJ1-5; the D gene is possibly TRBD1 (5 bases). V was clipped by 0 bases and J by 1 base, with 10 bases between them. The length of the CDR3 is 15 residues. Germline V gene sequence: CDR1 GTSNPN, CDR2 SVGIG (reference sequence). This CDR3 reads CAWSVGHLSNQPQHF. CDR3 DNA: TGTGCCTGGAGTGTGGGGCATTTGAGCAATCAGCCCCAGCATTTT.

The J gene is TRBJ1-1, the V gene TRBV2; unclear D gene. The length of the CDR3 is 15 residues. Germline V CDR1 and CDR2: SNHLY, FYNNEI. V gave up 5 bases and J gave up 1 base, with 14 bases separating them. CDR3 sequence (DNA): TGTGCCAGCAGTCCTGCTGGGGTTCCGAACACTGAAGCTTTCTTT. Its protein is CASSPAGVPNTEAFF.

The chain uses TRBV19 and TRBJ1-5, with no clear D. CDR1 and CDR2 (germline): LNHDA, SQIVND (reference sequence). V shed 3 bases and J shed 3 bases, with 6 bases lying between them. The CDR3 has 13 amino acids. The CDR3, as DNA: TGTGCCAGTAGTATGACGGCCAATCAGCCCCAGCATTTT. The encoded protein is CASSMTANQPQHF.

V is TRBV7-3 and J is TRBJ2-5; D is unresolved. There are 13 residues in the CDR3. From germline, CDR1 is SGHTA and CDR2 FQGTGA. V lost 5 bases, J lost 5 bases, and 12 bases lay in between. The CDR3 nucleotides are TGTGCCAGCAGCCCCTCTCCTCGGGAGACCCAGTACTTC. Amino acids: CASSPSPRETQYF.

The rearrangement links TRBV29-1 to TRBJ2-4; 12 bases fit TRBD2. After removal of 6 bases from V and 7 bases from J, the junction contained 7 bases not matched to a gene. Looked up from germline, CDR1 is SQVTM and CDR2 is ANQGSEA. There are 14 residues in the CDR3. CDR3 region: CSVYGLAGKNIQYF. As DNA, the CDR3 is TGCAGCGTGTACGGACTAGCGGGAAAGAACATTCAGTACTTC.